These 22 T cell receptor beta chains share one sample of origin, sequenced in a study of blood T cell repertoires in COVID-19. Generated by immunoSEQ multiplex PCR, the TCRdb table keeps only in-frame clones and is missing some. The sample comprises more than 250,000 clones, approximately 84% of which are singletons, and 10% rests with the top ten. The sequenced sample was PBMCs or T cells enriched from blood (not recorded which). These receptor sequences come from a woman aged 18-29 years who had recovered from COVID-19.

The rearrangement joins TRBV2 to TRBJ2-2; D is unclear. The CDR3 runs 12 residues. Germline CDR1 and CDR2: SNHLY and FYNNEI. V shed 7 bases and J shed 6 bases, with 9 bases lying between them. As DNA, the CDR3 is TGTGCCAGCACGGTGGTCCCCGGGGAGCTGTTTTTT. It encodes CASTVVPGELFF.

The rearrangement links TRBV2 to TRBJ1-6, with D possibly TRBD1 on 5 matching bases. Trimming left V 6 bases short and J 0 bases short, with 12 bases between. This CDR3 has 16 residues. Germline CDR1 reads SNHLY; CDR2 reads FYNNEI. CDR3 protein: CASSWTKSSYNSPLHF. CDR3 coding DNA: TGTGCCAGCAGCTGGACAAAAAGCTCCTATAATTCACCCCTCCACTTT. The full variable domain, in which reference TRBV2 and TRBJ1-6 provide the parts outside the CDR3, is EPEVTQTPSHQVTQMGQEVILRCVPISNHLYFYWYRQILGQKVEFLVSFYNNEISEKSEIFDDQFSVERPDGSNFTLKIRSTKLEDSAMYFCASSWTKSSYNSPLHFGNGTRLTVT.

The chain couples TRBV30 to TRBJ1-2, with unresolved D. The V and J ends lost 2 bases and 5 bases respectively, with 6 bases between them. Germline CDR1 reads GTSNPN; CDR2 reads SVGIG (reference sequence). The CDR3 has 11 amino acids. DNA for the CDR3: TGTGCCTGGAGTCCAACATATGGCTACACCTTC. It codes for CAWSPTYGYTF.

The chain recombines TRBV5-1 with TRBJ2-7, with 12 nucleotides matching TRBD1. The germline gives CDR1 SGHRS, CDR2 YFSETQ. The V gene end was trimmed by 4 bases and the J gene end by 6 bases; junction bases not matched to a gene: 5. This CDR3 comprises 14 residues. The chain's CDR3 is CASSPGTGGREQYF. The CDR3 DNA is TGCGCCAGCAGCCCCGGGACAGGGGGCCGCGAGCAGTACTTC.

The DNA of the CDR3 is TGTGCCAGCAGACCGGGACAGACCTACGAGCAGTACTTC. It is translated as CASRPGQTYEQYF. This rearrangement joins TRBV28 to TRBJ2-7, with 7 bases aligning to TRBD1. This CDR3 is 13 amino acids long. CDR1 and CDR2 from the germline V gene are MDHEN and SYDVKM. V lost 6 bases and J lost 2; bases outside the gene matches: 4.

This chain connects TRBV7-2 to TRBJ1-3, with 8 bases identical to TRBD1. V shed 6 bases and J 0 bases; nucleotides not matched to a gene: 1. CDR1 SGHTA and CDR2 FQGNSA come from the germline V gene. The CDR3 is made up of 14 amino acids. CDR3 residues: CASRTGVSGNTIYF. In nucleotides, the CDR3 is TGTGCCAGCAGGACAGGGGTCTCTGGAAACACCATATATTTT. Drawing the rest from reference TRBV7-2 and TRBJ1-3, the complete variable domain is GAGVSQSPSNKVTEKGKDVELRCDPISGHTALYWYRQSLGQGLEFLIYFQGNSAPDKSGLPSDRFSAERTGGSVSTLTIQRTQQEDSAVYLCASRTGVSGNTIYFGEGSWLTVV.

The chain carries TRBV15 and TRBJ2-3; possibly TRBD1 for D (6 bases). Between the trimmed V and J ends, which lost 0 bases and 2 bases, there was a span of 9 bases. The CDR3 length is 15 residues. CDR1 and CDR2 from the germline V gene are LNHNV and YYDKDF (reference sequence). CDR3 loop: CATSRDSGATDTQYF. The DNA of the CDR3 is TGTGCCACCAGCAGAGATTCAGGGGCCACAGATACGCAGTATTTT.

The genes are TRBV4-1 and TRBJ1-4, with unresolved D. CDR3 length equals 15 residues. Trimming removed 4 bases from V and 7 bases from J, with 16 bases in between. The germline CDR1 and CDR2 sequences are MGHRA and YSYEKL. The CDR3 loop is CASSPEAPTFEKLFF. The CDR3 DNA sequence: TGCGCCAGCAGCCCCGAAGCCCCCACGTTTGAAAAACTGTTTTTT.

This chain links TRBV30 with TRBJ2-7; 9 nucleotides align to TRBD1. Germline V lookup: CDR1 GTSNPN, CDR2 SVGIG (reference sequence). V lost 7 bases, J lost 2 bases, and 9 bases stayed unmatched. The length of the CDR3 is 14 residues. CDR3 DNA: TGTGCCTCATGGGGAGGACAGGGGACCTACGAGCAGTACTTC. This encodes CASWGGQGTYEQYF. Using reference TRBV30 and TRBJ2-7 for the parts outside the CDR3, the full variable domain is SQTIHQWPATLVQPVGSPLSLECTVEGTSNPNLYWYRQAAGRGLQLLFYSVGIGQISSEVPQNLSASRPQDRQFILSSKKLLLSDSGFYLCASWGGQGTYEQYFGPGTRLTVT.

V gene TRBV19 combines with J gene TRBJ1-5, with TRBD1 as a possible D gene (5 bases). The V gene lost 0 bases and the J gene lost 5 bases, with 11 bases spanning the gap. The germline V gene encodes CDR1 LNHDA and CDR2 SQIVND (reference sequence). This CDR3 comprises 15 residues. The CDR3 sequence is CASSIEGGRHQPQHF. The DNA of the CDR3 is TGTGCCAGTAGTATAGAGGGGGGACGGCATCAGCCCCAGCATTTT.

The V call is TRBV2, the J call TRBJ1-5; 9 bases are shared with TRBD1. V gave up 6 bases and J gave up 1 base; unmatched junction bases: 7. CDR3 size: 16 residues. CDR1 is SNHLY and CDR2 is FYNNEI in the germline V gene. For the CDR3, the DNA is TGTGCCAGCAGCGGACAGGGGACGGGCAGCAATCAGCCCCAGCATTTT. Encoded protein: CASSGQGTGSNQPQHF.

This rearrangement joins TRBV27 to TRBJ1-4; TRBD1 aligns across 7 bases. This CDR3 is built from 14 residues. The germline V gene has CDR1 MNHEY and CDR2 SMNVEV (reference sequence). V trimming: 5 bases; J trimming: 3 bases; junction bases outside the gene matches: 3. The DNA for the CDR3 is TGTGCCAGCAGTGCCGGGACAGCTAATGAAAAACTGTTTTTT. Protein: CASSAGTANEKLFF.

The chain combines TRBV29-1 with TRBJ1-4, with D perhaps TRBD1 (6 bases). V was clipped by 7 bases and J by 3 bases, with 12 bases between them. The CDR3 is 13 residues long. Germline V gene sequence: CDR1 SQVTM, CDR2 ANQGSEA. This CDR3 reads CSAQTGPNEKLFF. In DNA, the CDR3 is TGCAGCGCTCAAACAGGGCCTAATGAAAAACTGTTTTTT.

This chain links TRBV27 with TRBJ1-4, with a weak D call TRBD1 (6 bases). The CDR3 runs 14 residues. Germline CDR1 and CDR2: MNHEY and SMNVEV (reference sequence). The V and J ends lost 4 bases and 8 bases respectively, with 14 bases between them. CDR3 bases: TGTGCCAGCAGTTCCCCAGGGGAACAGGAAAAACTGTTTTTT. Its protein is CASSSPGEQEKLFF.

The genes are TRBV6-5 and TRBJ1-6, with TRBD1 as a possible D gene (6 bases). Germline CDR1 and CDR2: MNHEY and SVGAGI. Trimming removed 7 bases from V and 6 bases from J, with 10 bases in between. This CDR3 is 13 amino acids long. In DNA form, the CDR3 reads TGTGCCAGCACAGGGGACACTAATTCACCCCTCCACTTT. Translated, it gives CASTGDTNSPLHF.

V gene TRBV19 combines with J gene TRBJ1-2, with D tentatively TRBD1 (6 bases). The CDR3 sequence is 14 residues long. V was shortened by 5 bases and J by 2 bases, with 12 bases between the two germline ends. Germline values: CDR1 LNHDA, CDR2 SQIVND (reference sequence). In DNA, the CDR3 is TGTGCCAGTAGTTTGGGGGCAGGAAACTATGGCTACACCTTC. It yields the protein CASSLGAGNYGYTF.

This clone was recorded a few times. The chain employs TRBV28 and TRBJ1-1; 8 positions match TRBD1. This CDR3 has 14 residues. With V trimmed by 10 bases and J by 5 bases, 12 bases remained unmatched. The V gene's germline CDR1 is MDHEN and CDR2 SYDVKM. CDR3 protein: CATRQGNGLTEAFF. The CDR3 bases are TGTGCCACCCGACAGGGGAATGGGCTGACTGAAGCTTTCTTT.

The J gene is TRBJ1-5, the V gene TRBV27; no clear D gene. CDR1 is MNHEY, CDR2 SMNVEV, per germline (reference sequence). Trimming removed 2 bases at V and 1 base at J, with 6 bases between. The CDR3 has 14 residues. CDR3 DNA: TGTGCCAGCAGTTTAACTAGGAGCAATCAGCCCCAGCATTTT. The encoded protein is CASSLTRSNQPQHF.

This clone was detected only once. V usage is TRBV30 and J usage is TRBJ1-1; possible D gene TRBD1, 6 bases. Germline V gene sequence: CDR1 GTSNPN, CDR2 SVGIG (reference sequence). The CDR3 runs 13 residues. V was cut by 0 bases and J by 7 bases, with 12 bases left in between. The CDR3 reads CAWSVGGGSEAFF. The CDR3 DNA reads TGTGCCTGGAGTGTCGGGGGGGGCAGTGAAGCTTTCTTT.

This chain connects TRBV19 to TRBJ1-2; D ambiguous. The ends were cut back, 6 bases at V and 2 bases at J, with 13 bases in the middle. The CDR3 runs 14 residues. Germline CDR1 reads LNHDA; CDR2 reads SQIVND (reference sequence). The CDR3 loop is CASRPLAANYGYTF. The CDR3 bases are TGTGCCAGTAGACCCCTGGCGGCAAACTATGGCTACACCTTC.

CDR3 bases: TGTGCCAGCAGCCCCCAAAACAGGGTCTTCCAGTACTTC. Amino acids: CASSPQNRVFQYF. This chain joins TRBV2 and TRBJ2-7; tentatively, D is TRBD1 (6 bases). V gave up 6 bases and J gave up 10 bases, with 19 bases separating them. CDR1 and CDR2 (germline): SNHLY, FYNNEI. The CDR3 totals 13 residues.

The rearrangement links TRBV18 to TRBJ1-4; the match to TRBD1 covers 7 bases. V lost 0 bases, J lost 11 bases, and 9 bases stayed unmatched. The length of the CDR3 is 15 residues. Germline-derived CDR1 and CDR2 are KGHSH and LQKENI. The chain's CDR3 is CASSPPGDRGSKLFF. In DNA form, the CDR3 reads TGTGCCAGCTCACCACCGGGGGACAGAGGGTCGAAACTGTTTTTT.